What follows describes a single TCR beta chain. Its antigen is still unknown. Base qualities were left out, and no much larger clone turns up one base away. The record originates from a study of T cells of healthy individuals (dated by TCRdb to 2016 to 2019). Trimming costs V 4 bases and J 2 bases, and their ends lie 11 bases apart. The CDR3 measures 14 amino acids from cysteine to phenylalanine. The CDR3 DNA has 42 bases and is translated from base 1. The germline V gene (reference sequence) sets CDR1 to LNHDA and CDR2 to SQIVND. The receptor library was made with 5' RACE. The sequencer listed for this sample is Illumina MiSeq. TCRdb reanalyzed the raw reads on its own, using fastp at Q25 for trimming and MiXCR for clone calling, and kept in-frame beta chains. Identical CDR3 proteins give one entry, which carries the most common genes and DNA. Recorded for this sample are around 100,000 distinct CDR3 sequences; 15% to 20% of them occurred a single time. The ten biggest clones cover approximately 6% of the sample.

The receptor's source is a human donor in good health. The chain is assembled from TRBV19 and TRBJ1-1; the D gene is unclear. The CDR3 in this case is CASSTGIRNTEAFF. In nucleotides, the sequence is TGTGCCAGTAGTACCGGGATTCGTAACACTGAAGCTTTCTTT.